This T cell receptor (beta chain) appears in the sequencing data of a study of blood T cell repertoires in COVID-19. As for the study in general: Samples representing acute and convalescent COVID-19 were sourced from the United States, Italy and Spain. Nucleic acid was either cDNA or gDNA, and it came from T cells, B-cell-depleted T cells, or PBMCs.

CDR1 and CDR2 from the germline V gene are MNHEY and SVGAGI. V shed 2 bases and J shed 8 bases, with 18 bases lying between them. The CDR3 loop spans 15 amino acids. Original methodology: Reference gene primers were amplified, and this amplification served to estimate nucleated cell counts. Data came from immunoSEQ multiplex PCR; TCRdb stores just in-frame clones and leaves some out. V, J and clone size derive from that table, while D and trimming were established from the DNA sequence. The sample carries approximately 140,000 clones, 65% to 85% recorded once. The chain joins TRBV6-5 to TRBJ1-2, with D possibly matching TRBD1 (5 bases). This TCR derives from an elderly woman with acute or convalescent COVID-19. Sequenced input: peripheral blood. The CDR3 DNA is TGTGCCAGCAGTTACCCCGGGAGGGGTCTTCGCGGCTACACCTTC. Residues: CASSYPGRGLRGYTF.